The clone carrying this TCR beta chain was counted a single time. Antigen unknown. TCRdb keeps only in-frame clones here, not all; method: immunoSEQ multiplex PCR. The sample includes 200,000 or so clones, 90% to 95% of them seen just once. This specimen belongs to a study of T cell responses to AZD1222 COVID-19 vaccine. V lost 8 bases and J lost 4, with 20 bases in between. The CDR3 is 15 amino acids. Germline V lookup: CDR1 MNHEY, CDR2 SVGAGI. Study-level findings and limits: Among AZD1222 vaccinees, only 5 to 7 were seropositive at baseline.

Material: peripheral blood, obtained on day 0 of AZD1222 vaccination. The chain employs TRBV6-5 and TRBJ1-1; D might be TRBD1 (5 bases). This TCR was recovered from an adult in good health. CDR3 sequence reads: CASGPRGKSTTEAFF. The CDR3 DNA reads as TGTGCCAGCGGACCGCGGGGCAAATCGACCACTGAAGCTTTCTTT.